This TCR beta chain was identified during a study of regulatory T cells in long-lasting Graves disease. Study-wide points: Persistent cases of Graves' showed reduced TCR diversity relative to newly diagnosed patients. Persistent disease preferred TRBV28, TRBJ1-2 and TRBJ2-5; new disease, TRBV20-1 and TRBJ2-1.

The time point is: persistent/refractory GD, antithyroid drugs over 5 years with positive TRAb. Generation of the TCR library employed RNA extracted from PBMCs. This clonotype was found many times. Antigen unknown. CDR3-region Arm-PCR and iRepertoire HTBI primers produced the TCR beta libraries. TCRdb itself ran the multiplex PCR reads through MiXCR, one entry per CDR3 protein. Of about 660,000 distinct CDR3 sequences in the sample, approximately 31% were seen once. The ends lost 5 bases at V and 9 bases at J; junction bases unmatched: 14. The CDR3 runs to 15 residues. Sample: peripheral blood mononuclear cells (PBMCs), taken when the disease was refractory, from a patient treated with antithyroid drugs. V gene TRBV12-3 or TRBV12-4 combines with J gene TRBJ2-5, with TRBD1 identical over 8 bases. This clonotype was obtained from a female donor with Graves disease. In nucleotides, the CDR3 is TGTGCCAGCAGTCCGACGACAGGGGTCTTGTCGGCCCAGTACTTC. Its translation: CASSPTTGVLSAQYF.